This TCR beta chain was identified in a study of tumor-infiltrating lymphocytes in oesophageal squamous cell carcinoma. The table lists this clonotype with many counts. TCRdb used MiXCR to reprocess the PCR reads, holding one entry per CDR3 protein. This sample carries 20,000 to 25,000 distinct CDR3 sequences, 35% to 45% of them seen once, and the ten largest clones take roughly 12%. The CDR3 sequence is 15 residues long. Germline V gene sequence: CDR1 MDHEN, CDR2 SYDVKM. This sequence joins TRBV28 and TRBJ2-1; a possible D gene is TRBD2 (6 bases). The tail of the sequence fits TRBJ2-7 better, so the J call may be wrong. The sample was esophageal tumor tissue. The TCR comes from a male donor with esophageal squamous cell carcinoma. The CDR3 is CASSLGGSTYNEQYF. CDR3 DNA sequence: TGTGCCAGCAGTTTAGGAGGGAGCACCTACAATGAGCAGTACTTC.